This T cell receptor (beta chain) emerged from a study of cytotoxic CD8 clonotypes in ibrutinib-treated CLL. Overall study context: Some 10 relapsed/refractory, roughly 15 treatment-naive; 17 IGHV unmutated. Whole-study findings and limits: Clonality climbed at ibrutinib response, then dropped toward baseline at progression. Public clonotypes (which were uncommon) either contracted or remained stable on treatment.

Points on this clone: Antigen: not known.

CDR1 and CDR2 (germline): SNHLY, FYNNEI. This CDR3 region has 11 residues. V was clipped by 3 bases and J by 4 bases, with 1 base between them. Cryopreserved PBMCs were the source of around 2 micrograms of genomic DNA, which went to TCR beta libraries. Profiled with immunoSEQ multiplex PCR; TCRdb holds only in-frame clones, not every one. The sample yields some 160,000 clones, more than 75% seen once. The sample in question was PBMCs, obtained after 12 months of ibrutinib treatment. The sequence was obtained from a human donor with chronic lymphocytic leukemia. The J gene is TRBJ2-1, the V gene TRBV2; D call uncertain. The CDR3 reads CASSEYNEQFF. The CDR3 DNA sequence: TGTGCCAGCAGTGAGTACAATGAGCAGTTCTTC.